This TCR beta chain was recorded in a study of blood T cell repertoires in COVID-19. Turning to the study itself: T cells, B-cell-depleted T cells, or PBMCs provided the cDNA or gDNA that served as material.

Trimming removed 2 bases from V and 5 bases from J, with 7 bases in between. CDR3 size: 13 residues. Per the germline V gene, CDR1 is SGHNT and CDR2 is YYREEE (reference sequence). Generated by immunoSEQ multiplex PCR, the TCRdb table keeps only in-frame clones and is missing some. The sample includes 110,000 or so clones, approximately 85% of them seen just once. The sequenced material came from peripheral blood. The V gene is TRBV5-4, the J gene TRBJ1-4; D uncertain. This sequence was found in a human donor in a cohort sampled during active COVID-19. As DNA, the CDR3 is TGTGCCAGCAGCTTCTTGGGCAATGAAAAACTGTTTTTT. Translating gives CASSFLGNEKLFF.